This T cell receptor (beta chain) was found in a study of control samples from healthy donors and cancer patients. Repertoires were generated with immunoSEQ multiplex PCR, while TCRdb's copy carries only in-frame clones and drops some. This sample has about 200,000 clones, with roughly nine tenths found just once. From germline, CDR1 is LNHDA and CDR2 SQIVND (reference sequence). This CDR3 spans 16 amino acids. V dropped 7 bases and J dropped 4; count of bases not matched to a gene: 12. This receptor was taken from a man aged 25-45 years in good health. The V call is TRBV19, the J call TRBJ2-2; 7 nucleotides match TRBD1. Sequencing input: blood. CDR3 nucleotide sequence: TGTGCCAGTATCGAGGGGGCCAGGGGGTTCACCGGGGAGCTGTTTTTT. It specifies CASIEGARGFTGELFF.